The present entry profiles one T cell receptor beta chain with its context. Generated by immunoSEQ multiplex PCR, the TCRdb table keeps only in-frame clones and is missing some. The sample yields roughly 89,000 clones, 90% to 95% seen once. The data were taken from a study of T cell changes during pregnancy in multiple sclerosis. Germline V lookup: CDR1 SNHLY, CDR2 FYNNEI. The CDR3 sequence is 11 residues long. V was clipped by 6 bases and J by 7 bases, with 9 bases between them. This specimen was peripheral blood, taken in the third trimester of pregnancy. This receptor was identified in a female donor with multiple sclerosis, enrolled in a pregnancy study. This chain uses TRBV2 with TRBJ1-1, with D unresolved. As DNA, the CDR3 is TGTGCCAGCAGAGTGGCAGATGAAGCTTTCTTT. This encodes CASRVADEAFF.